This T cell receptor (beta chain) was captured by sequencing in a study of radiotherapy plus CTLA-4 blockade in lung cancer. Study-wide results and limits: Once radiotherapy plus ipilimumab had been given, TCR clones derived from tumor expanded in blood. Response, reportedly, was best predicted by interferon-beta along with early blood T cell clone dynamics.

After removal of 0 bases from V and 2 bases from J, the junction contained 8 bases not matched to a gene. The CDR3 extends over 18 amino acids. Germline CDR1 reads SGHRS; CDR2 reads YFSETQ. This clone was found a few times. Antigen: not known. Data came from immunoSEQ multiplex PCR; TCRdb stores just in-frame clones and leaves some out. The repertoire consists of about 77,000 clones, with 74% occurring once and the leading ten covering more than 8%. The source material was peripheral blood, sampled from a patient treated with radiotherapy plus ipilimumab. This receptor was obtained from a human donor with non-small cell lung cancer whose response to radiotherapy plus ipilimumab could not be evaluated. The gene calls are TRBV5-1 and TRBJ2-6, with TRBD1 identical over 7 bases. The CDR3 region is CASSLETGQLTGANVLTF. The CDR3 bases are TGCGCCAGCAGCTTGGAGACGGGACAGTTAACTGGGGCCAACGTCCTGACTTTC.